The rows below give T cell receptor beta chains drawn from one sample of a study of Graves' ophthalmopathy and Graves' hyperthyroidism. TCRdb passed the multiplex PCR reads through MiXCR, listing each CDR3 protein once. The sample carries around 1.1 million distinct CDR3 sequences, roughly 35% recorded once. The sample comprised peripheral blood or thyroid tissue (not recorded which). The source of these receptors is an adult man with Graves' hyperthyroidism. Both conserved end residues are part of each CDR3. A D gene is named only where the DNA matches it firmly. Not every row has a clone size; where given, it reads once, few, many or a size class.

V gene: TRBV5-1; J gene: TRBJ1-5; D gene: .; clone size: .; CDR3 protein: CASSLGSGPNQPQHF; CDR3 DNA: TGCGCCAGCAGCTTGGGATCCGGCCCCAATCAGCCCCAGCATTTT
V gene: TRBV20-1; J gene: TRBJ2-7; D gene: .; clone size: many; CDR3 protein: CSAPPGAQPYEQYF; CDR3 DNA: TGCAGTGCCCCACCGGGGGCGCAACCCTACGAGCAGTACTTC
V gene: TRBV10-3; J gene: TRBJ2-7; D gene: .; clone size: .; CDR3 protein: CASSDSLVGPYEQYF; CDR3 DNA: TGTGCCAGCAGTGATTCATTAGTGGGGCCCTACGAGCAGTACTTC
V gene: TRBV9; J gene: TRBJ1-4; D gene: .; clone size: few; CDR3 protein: CASSVNSGEKLFF; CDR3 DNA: TGTGCCAGCAGCGTAAACAGCGGAGAAAAACTGTTTTTT
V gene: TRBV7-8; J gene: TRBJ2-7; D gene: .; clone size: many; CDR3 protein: CASSLAPGMGYEQYF; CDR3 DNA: TGTGCCAGCAGCTTAGCCCCTGGTATGGGCTACGAGCAGTACTTC
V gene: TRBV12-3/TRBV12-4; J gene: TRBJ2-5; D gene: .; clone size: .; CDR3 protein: CASSFIPKSFYQETQYF; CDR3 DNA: TGTGCCAGCAGTTTTATTCCCAAGAGTTTCTATCAAGAGACCCAGTACTTC
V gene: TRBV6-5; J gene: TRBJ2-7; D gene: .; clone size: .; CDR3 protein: CASSYNPQNEQYF; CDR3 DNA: TGTGCCAGCAGTTACAACCCCCAAAACGAGCAGTACTTC
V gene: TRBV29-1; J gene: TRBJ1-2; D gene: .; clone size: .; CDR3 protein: CSVGAGGSYTF; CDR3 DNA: TGCAGCGTTGGTGCGGGAGGAAGCTACACCTTC
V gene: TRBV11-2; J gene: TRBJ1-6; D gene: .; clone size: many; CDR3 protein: CASSVRRGSYNSPLHF; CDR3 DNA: TGTGCCAGCAGCGTTCGCAGGGGCTCCTATAATTCACCCCTCCACTTT
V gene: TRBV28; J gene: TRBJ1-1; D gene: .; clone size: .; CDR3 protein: CASSFRLRNTEAFF; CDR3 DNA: TGTGCCAGCAGTTTCCGGCTACGGAACACTGAAGCTTTCTTT
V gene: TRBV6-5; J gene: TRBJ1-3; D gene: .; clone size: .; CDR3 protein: CASTRLMLSGNTIYF; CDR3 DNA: TGTGCCAGCACCAGACTGATGCTCTCTGGAAACACCATATATTTT
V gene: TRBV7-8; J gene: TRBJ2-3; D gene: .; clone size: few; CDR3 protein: CASSLSVGTDTQYF; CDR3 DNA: TGTGCCAGCAGCTTAAGCGTGGGCACAGATACGCAGTATTTT
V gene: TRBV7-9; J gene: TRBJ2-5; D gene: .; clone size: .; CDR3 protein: CASSLGLLVSFGSGTLETQYF; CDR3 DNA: .
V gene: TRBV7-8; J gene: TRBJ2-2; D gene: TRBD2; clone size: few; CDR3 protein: CASSSRGGGGRLTGELFF; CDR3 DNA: TGTGCCAGCAGCTCCCGGGGTGGGGGGGGAAGGCTCACCGGGGAGCTGTTTTTT
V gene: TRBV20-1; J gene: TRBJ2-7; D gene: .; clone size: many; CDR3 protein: CSASPPGRTYEQYF; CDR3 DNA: TGCAGTGCTAGCCCGCCGGGCAGAACCTACGAGCAGTACTTC
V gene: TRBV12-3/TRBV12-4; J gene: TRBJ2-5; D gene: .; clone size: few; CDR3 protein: CASRTFKETQYF; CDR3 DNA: TGTGCCAGCAGAACATTTAAAGAGACCCAGTACTTC
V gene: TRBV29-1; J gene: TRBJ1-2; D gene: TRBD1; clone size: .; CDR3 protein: CSVFKDRGVGYTF; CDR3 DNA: TGCAGCGTGTTCAAGGACAGGGGAGTCGGCTACACCTTC
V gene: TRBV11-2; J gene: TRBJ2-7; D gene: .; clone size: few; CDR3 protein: CASSLSAVTDQSYEQYF; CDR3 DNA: TGTGCCAGCAGCTTATCGGCGGTGACAGACCAATCCTACGAGCAGTACTTC
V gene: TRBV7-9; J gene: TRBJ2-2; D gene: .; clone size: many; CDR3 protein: CASSLGTSNTGELFF; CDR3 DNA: TGTGCCAGCAGCTTGGGGACGTCGAACACCGGGGAGCTGTTTTTT
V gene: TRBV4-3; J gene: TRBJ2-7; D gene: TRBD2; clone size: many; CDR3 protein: CASSPQGLDEQYF; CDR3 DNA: TGCGCCAGCAGCCCACAGGGACTAGACGAGCAGTACTTC
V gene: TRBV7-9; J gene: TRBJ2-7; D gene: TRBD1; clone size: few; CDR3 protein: CASSRTGATYEQYF; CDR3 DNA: TGTGCCAGCAGTCGGACAGGGGCGACCTACGAGCAGTACTTC
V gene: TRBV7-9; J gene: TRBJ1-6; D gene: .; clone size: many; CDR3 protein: CASSPGGAYSYNSPLHF; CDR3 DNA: TGTGCCAGCAGCCCCGGTGGGGCTTACTCCTATAATTCACCCCTCCACTTT
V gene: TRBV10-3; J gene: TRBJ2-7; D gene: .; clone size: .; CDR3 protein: CAISDPGAGPGGHEQYF; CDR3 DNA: TGTGCCATCAGTGACCCGGGGGCGGGACCCGGCGGGCACGAGCAGTACTTC
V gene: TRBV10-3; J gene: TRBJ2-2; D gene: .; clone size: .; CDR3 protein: CASNDPGELFF; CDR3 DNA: TGTGCCAGCAACGACCCCGGGGAGCTGTTTTTT
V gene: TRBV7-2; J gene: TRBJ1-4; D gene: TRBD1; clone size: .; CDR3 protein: CASSSPRDRGRIEKLFF; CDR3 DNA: TGTGCCAGCAGCTCCCCCCGGGACAGGGGGAGGATCGAAAAACTGTTTTTT
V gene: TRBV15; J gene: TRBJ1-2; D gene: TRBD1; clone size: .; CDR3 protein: CATSTGTGSNYGYTF; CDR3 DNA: TGTGCCACCAGCACAGGGACAGGATCTAACTATGGCTACACCTTC
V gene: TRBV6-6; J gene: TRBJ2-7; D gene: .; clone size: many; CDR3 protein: CASSRSRGEQYF; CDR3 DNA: TGTGCCAGCAGCCGGAGTCGGGGGGAGCAGTACTTC
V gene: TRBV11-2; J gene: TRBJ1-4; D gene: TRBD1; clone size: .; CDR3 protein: CASSQTGVSEKLLF; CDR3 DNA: TGTGCCAGCAGCCAAACAGGGGTCTCGGAAAAACTGCTTTTT
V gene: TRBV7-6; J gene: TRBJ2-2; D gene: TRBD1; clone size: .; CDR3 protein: CASSQTSGRGIGELFF; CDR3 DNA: TGTGCCAGCAGCCAGACGAGTGGCAGGGGGATCGGGGAGCTGTTTTTT